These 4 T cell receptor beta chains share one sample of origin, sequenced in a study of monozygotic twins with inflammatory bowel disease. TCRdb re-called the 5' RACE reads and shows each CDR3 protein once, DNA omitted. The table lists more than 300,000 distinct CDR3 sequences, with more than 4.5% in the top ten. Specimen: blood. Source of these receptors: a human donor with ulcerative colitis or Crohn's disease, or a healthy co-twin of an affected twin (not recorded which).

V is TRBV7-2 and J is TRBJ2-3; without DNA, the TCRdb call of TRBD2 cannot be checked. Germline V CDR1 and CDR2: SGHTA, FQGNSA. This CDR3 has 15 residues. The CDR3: CASIRGEAEADTQYF.

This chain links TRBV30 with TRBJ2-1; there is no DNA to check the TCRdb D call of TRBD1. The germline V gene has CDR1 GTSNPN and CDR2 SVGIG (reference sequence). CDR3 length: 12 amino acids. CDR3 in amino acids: CAWSATGPTSFF.

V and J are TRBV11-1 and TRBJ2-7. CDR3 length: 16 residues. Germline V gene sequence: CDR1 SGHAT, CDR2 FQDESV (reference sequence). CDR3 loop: CASSYGGFTVKYEQYF.

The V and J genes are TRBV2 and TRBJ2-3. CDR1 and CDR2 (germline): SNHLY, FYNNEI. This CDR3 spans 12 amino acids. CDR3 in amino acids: CASSVRMDTQYF.